This passage covers 27 T cell receptor beta chains from one sample sequenced in a study of blood T cell repertoires in COVID-19 (TCRdb year 2020). Libraries were made using the immunoSEQ multiplex PCR assay. The table comes from immuneACCESS by way of TCRdb, which keeps in-frame sequences with V and J called. Part of the clones is missing from these tables; in studies checked, under half for an unresolved V gene and the rest for unknown reasons. The sample contains approximately 200,000 clones, 75% to 90% of them found a single time. The ten largest clones capture 5.1% of the sample. Sequenced: peripheral blood. All receptors derive from a human donor in a cohort sampled during active COVID-19.

The V gene is TRBV19, the J gene TRBJ2-6, with D possibly being TRBD1 (6 bases). The V and J ends lost 6 bases and 1 base respectively, with 10 bases between them. Germline values: CDR1 LNHDA, CDR2 SQIVND (reference sequence). CDR3 length: 15 residues. The CDR3 loop reads CASRQGPSGANVLTF. The CDR3 DNA reads TGTGCCAGTAGACAGGGTCCTTCTGGGGCCAACGTCCTGACTTTC.

V and J are TRBV5-5 and TRBJ1-3, with 10 bases fitting TRBD1. Germline trimming cut 0 bases from V and 4 bases from J; bases unmatched to any gene: 7. This CDR3 region has 17 residues. The V gene's germline CDR1 is SGHKS and CDR2 YYEKEE (reference sequence). DNA of the CDR3: TGTGCCAGCAGCTTGGGGGGACAGGGGATCGCCGGAAACACCATATATTTT. Its translation is CASSLGGQGIAGNTIYF.

The chain combines TRBV19 with TRBJ2-7, with D unresolved. CDR1 is LNHDA and CDR2 is SQIVND in the germline V gene (reference sequence). Trimming took 3 bases from V and 1 from J, leaving 13 bases between them. The CDR3 consists of 15 residues. CDR3 sequence: CASSIAVTSSYEQYF. CDR3 DNA sequence: TGTGCCAGTAGTATTGCGGTCACCTCTTCCTACGAGCAGTACTTC.

CDR3 nucleotide sequence: TGTGCCAGCAGTGAATATAAAGAGACCCAGTACTTC. It is translated as CASSEYKETQYF. J is TRBJ2-5 and V is TRBV25-1; the D is unclear. CDR1 is MGHDK, CDR2 SYGVNS, per germline. The V end was cut by 0 bases, the J end by 3 bases, with 2 bases between. This CDR3 has 12 amino acids.

J is TRBJ1-6 and V is TRBV15; D is unresolved. Between the trimmed V and J ends, which lost 1 base and 8 bases, there was a span of 12 bases. The CDR3 is 15 amino acids. CDR1 and CDR2 (germline): LNHNV, YYDKDF (reference sequence). CDR3 nucleotides: TGTGCCACCAGCAGAGCCCGGGATTGGGATTCACCCCTCCACTTT. It encodes CATSRARDWDSPLHF.

The chain carries TRBV5-4 and TRBJ2-5; 14 nucleotides agree with TRBD2. The length of the CDR3 is 17 residues. From germline, CDR1 is SGHNT and CDR2 YYREEE (reference sequence). V shed 6 bases and J 5 bases; nucleotides not matched to a gene: 12. CDR3 nucleotide sequence: TGTGCCAGCAAACCGACTAATAGACTAGCGGGAGGGGAGACCCAGTACTTC. Translating gives CASKPTNRLAGGETQYF.

The chain joins TRBV28 to TRBJ2-7, with 7 bases aligning to TRBD1. This CDR3 comprises 14 residues. CDR1 is MDHEN, CDR2 SYDVKM, per germline. The V segment lost 5 bases and the J segment 2 bases; nucleotides outside the gene matches: 6. CDR3 bases: TGTGCCAGCAGTCTCCAGACAGGGACCTACGAGCAGTACTTC. It codes for CASSLQTGTYEQYF.

V gene TRBV4-3 combines with J gene TRBJ2-3; 10 bases map to TRBD2. Germline CDR1 LGHNA, CDR2 YSLEER. The CDR3 loop spans 16 amino acids. The junction had 5 bases not matched to a gene; V was cut back by 0 bases and J by 5 bases. DNA of the CDR3: TGCGCCAGCAGCCAAGAAGGGGCTAGCGGGAGAGATACGCAGTATTTT. This gives the protein CASSQEGASGRDTQYF.

The chain has TRBV15 and TRBJ2-1; 11 positions agree with TRBD1. The CDR3 contains 16 residues. Looked up from germline, CDR1 is LNHNV and CDR2 is YYDKDF (reference sequence). V dropped 2 bases and J dropped 6; count of bases not matched to a gene: 6. CDR3 coding DNA: TGTGCCACCAGCAGACACGACGGGACAGGGGGCAATGAGCAGTTCTTC. It yields the protein CATSRHDGTGGNEQFF.

A word on this clone: A read error may account for a junction end that differs from germline. This chain links TRBV19 with TRBJ2-1; 9 positions match TRBD1. The CDR3 has 15 amino acids. Germline CDR1 and CDR2: LNHDA and SQIVND (reference sequence). CDR3 residues: CASRIGTGQYNEQFF. The CDR3 DNA follows: TGTGCCAGTAGAATAGGGACAGGGCAGTACAATGAGCAGTTCTTC.

The chain joins TRBV7-9 to TRBJ2-7; D perhaps matches TRBD1 (6 bases). This CDR3 is 14 amino acids long. Per the germline V gene, CDR1 is SEHNR and CDR2 is FQNEAQ (reference sequence). V lost 5 bases to trimming and J lost 3 bases, with 14 bases between them. The CDR3 reads CASSGQNSYYEQYF. The CDR3 DNA reads as TGTGCCAGCAGCGGACAGAATAGTTACTACGAGCAGTACTTC.

The gene calls are TRBV27 and TRBJ1-5; perhaps TRBD1 as D (6 bases). Germline V CDR1 and CDR2: MNHEY, SMNVEV (reference sequence). The CDR3 is 16 amino acids. The V and J ends lost 6 bases and 4 bases respectively, with 19 bases between them. The CDR3 spells CASRALQGMGNQPQHF. The CDR3 region has the DNA TGTGCCAGCAGAGCCCTACAGGGTATGGGGAATCAGCCCCAGCATTTT.

The V call is TRBV28, the J call TRBJ1-2; TRBD1 might be the D (5 bases). This CDR3 contains 13 residues. Germline V gene data show CDR1 as MDHEN and CDR2 as SYDVKM. V was pared by 3 bases and J by 4 bases, with 9 bases between. The CDR3 coding sequence is TGTGCCAGCAGTTTGGCAGGGATCTATGGCTACACCTTC. Translated: CASSLAGIYGYTF.

The chain recombines TRBV27 with TRBJ1-5, with no clear D. The CDR3 length is 10 residues. CDR1 is MNHEY, CDR2 SMNVEV, per germline (reference sequence). CDR3 sequence (DNA): TGTCCTCCGTACAATCAGCCCCAGCATTTT. This translates into CPPYNQPQHF.

The gene calls are TRBV5-4 and TRBJ2-7; TRBD2 aligns across 8 bases. CDR3 length: 15 residues. Germline V gives CDR1 SGHNT, CDR2 YYREEE (reference sequence). J lost 5 bases, V lost 4 bases, and 11 bases had no gene match. In DNA, the CDR3 is TGTGCCAGCAGCCACAGCGGGAGCTCTGTTGACGAGCAGTACTTC. It translates to CASSHSGSSVDEQYF.

This chain uses TRBV28 with TRBJ2-7; a weak D match, TRBD1 (6 bases). V lost 3 bases, J lost 6 bases, and 12 bases lay in between. Germline lookup yields CDR1 MDHEN and CDR2 SYDVKM. CDR3 length: 13 amino acids. CDR3 nucleotides: TGTGCCAGCAGTTTGGTACAGGGTCCCGAGCAGTACTTC. Encoded protein: CASSLVQGPEQYF.

The chain joins TRBV7-2 to TRBJ1-2; no firm D call. There are 15 residues in the CDR3. CDR1 is SGHTA and CDR2 is FQGNSA in the germline V gene. V was cut by 5 bases and J by 4 bases, with 17 bases left in between. The CDR3 nucleotides read TGTGCCAGCAGCATAGGGAGGGTGCCTGGCTATGGCTACACCTTC. Translated, it gives CASSIGRVPGYGYTF.

The chain links TRBV11-2 to TRBJ2-7, with D perhaps matching TRBD1 (5 bases). V gave up 5 bases and J gave up 1 base, with 12 bases separating them. The germline V gene encodes CDR1 SGHAT and CDR2 FQNNGV. The CDR3 is 14 amino acids. The CDR3 spells CASSLSRQSYEQYF. CDR3 bases: TGTGCCAGCAGCCTGAGTAGACAGTCCTACGAGCAGTACTTC.

This chain links TRBV5-8 with TRBJ2-3; TRBD2 might be the D (5 bases). CDR1 SGHTS and CDR2 YDEGEE come from the germline V gene. The CDR3 consists of 16 residues. V was pared by 4 bases and J by 0 bases, with 15 bases between. The CDR3 DNA is TGTGCCAGCAGCCTCACTAGGCGGGCCAGCACAGATACGCAGTATTTT. Translating it yields CASSLTRRASTDTQYF.

The V and J genes are TRBV4-3 and TRBJ1-2, with TRBD1 matching over 8 bases. This CDR3 spans 16 amino acids. CDR1 LGHNA and CDR2 YSLEER come from the germline V gene. The junction had 7 bases not matched to a gene; V was cut back by 0 bases and J by 4 bases. The CDR3 protein is CASSQDNGQGGYGYTF. CDR3 coding DNA: TGCGCCAGCAGCCAAGATAACGGACAGGGTGGCTATGGCTACACCTTC.

This clone was recorded only once. The chain joins TRBV29-1 to TRBJ2-1; 9 positions agree with TRBD1. CDR1 SQVTM and CDR2 ANQGSEA come from the germline V gene. Trimming removed 6 bases from V and 4 bases from J; junction bases left unmatched: 10. The CDR3 consists of 15 residues. CDR3 coding DNA: TGCAGCGTAAAGAGAACAGGGGGCAGATACAATGAGCAGTTCTTC. Protein sequence: CSVKRTGGRYNEQFF.

V is TRBV7-8 and J is TRBJ2-7; D is possibly TRBD1 (6 bases). There are 15 residues in the CDR3. Germline V gives CDR1 SGHVS, CDR2 FQNEAQ. V shed 1 base and J shed 2 bases, with 12 bases lying between them. CDR3 residues: CASSLGQGPTYEQYF. The CDR3 coding sequence is TGTGCCAGCAGCTTAGGGCAGGGGCCAACCTACGAGCAGTACTTC.

The chain links TRBV28 to TRBJ1-6; TRBD1 matches at 9 bases. Looked up from germline, CDR1 is MDHEN and CDR2 is SYDVKM. This CDR3 region has 14 residues. V lost 3 bases, J lost 7 bases, and 1 base stayed unmatched. The CDR3 reads CASSFGTGNSPLHF. The CDR3 nucleotides read TGTGCCAGCAGTTTCGGGACAGGGAATTCACCCCTCCACTTT.

This clone was counted a few times. This rearrangement joins TRBV27 to TRBJ1-1, with D unresolved. This CDR3 comprises 15 residues. Germline V CDR1 and CDR2: MNHEY, SMNVEV (reference sequence). With 0 bases removed from V and 0 bases from J, the gap between germline ends came to 8 bases. This CDR3 reads CASSLSSKMNTEAFF. In DNA, the CDR3 is TGTGCCAGCAGTTTATCGAGCAAGATGAACACTGAAGCTTTCTTT.

This chain joins TRBV9 and TRBJ2-7; possible D gene TRBD2, 6 bases. Trimming left V 0 bases short and J 3 bases short, with 13 bases between. Per germline, CDR1 SGDLS and CDR2 YYNGEE. This CDR3 region has 15 residues. The CDR3 reads CASSVGGGLLYEQYF. The CDR3 DNA sequence: TGTGCCAGCAGCGTAGGGGGAGGCCTCCTCTACGAGCAGTACTTC.

V gene TRBV5-4 combines with J gene TRBJ2-4, with D possibly TRBD1 on 6 matching bases. The V and J ends lost 4 bases and 0 bases respectively, with 17 bases between them. The CDR3 is made up of 17 amino acids. The V gene's germline CDR1 is SGHNT and CDR2 YYREEE (reference sequence). DNA of the CDR3: TGTGCCAGCAGCCCCAAACAGGGACCTCTAGCCAAAAACATTCAGTACTTC. This encodes CASSPKQGPLAKNIQYF.

The genes are TRBV9 and TRBJ1-2; D gene uncertain. Trimming took 4 bases from V and 1 from J, leaving 20 bases between them. Germline V gene lookup returns CDR1 SGDLS and CDR2 YYNGEE. The CDR3 is 17 residues long. In DNA form, the CDR3 reads TGTGCCAGCAGCCAACTCCCCCCGAGAGGTGATAACTATGGCTACACCTTC. This gives the protein CASSQLPPRGDNYGYTF. The full variable domain, its missing parts supplied by reference TRBV9 and TRBJ1-2, is DSGVTQTPKHLITATGQRVTLRCSPRSGDLSVYWYQQSLDQGLQFLIQYYNGEERAKGNILERFSAQQFPDLHSELNLSSLELGDSALYFCASSQLPPRGDNYGYTFGSGTRLTVV.